The T cell receptor beta chain under discussion was sequenced for a study of cytomegalovirus exposure and HLA in healthy donors. Overall study: Out of roughly 200 million T cells, an earlier analysis found fewer than 140 million unique TCR beta sequences in total.

Regarding the study as a whole: According to a later analysis, most TCR beta chains associated with CMV appeared HLA-restricted. A few CMV-associated chains proved CMV antigen-specific in vitro.

The primer mix had 60 Vbeta and 13 Jbeta primers. How the authors handled the data: In a later analysis, around 11 million of about 80 million unique beta chains occurred in at least two donors. Sequenced by immunoSEQ multiplex PCR; TCRdb stores in-frame clones only, minus some. V, J and clone size are taken as reported in that table, and D and trimming were inferred from the DNA itself. The table records around 100,000 clones, 55% to 70% of them present only once. Trimming took off 4 bases at V and 7 bases at J, with 11 bases between the two ends. The CDR3 extends over 13 amino acids. Looked up from germline, CDR1 is MDHEN and CDR2 is SYDVKM. Note on this clone: Its antigen remains unknown.

The chain combines TRBV28 with TRBJ2-1; D perhaps matches TRBD1 (5 bases). Sequencing was carried out using PBMCs. The clonotype was recovered from a young woman in good health and CMV-seronegative. The CDR3 sequence is CASSSPQGNEQFF. Written as DNA, the CDR3 is TGTGCCAGCAGTTCCCCCCAGGGTAATGAGCAGTTCTTC.